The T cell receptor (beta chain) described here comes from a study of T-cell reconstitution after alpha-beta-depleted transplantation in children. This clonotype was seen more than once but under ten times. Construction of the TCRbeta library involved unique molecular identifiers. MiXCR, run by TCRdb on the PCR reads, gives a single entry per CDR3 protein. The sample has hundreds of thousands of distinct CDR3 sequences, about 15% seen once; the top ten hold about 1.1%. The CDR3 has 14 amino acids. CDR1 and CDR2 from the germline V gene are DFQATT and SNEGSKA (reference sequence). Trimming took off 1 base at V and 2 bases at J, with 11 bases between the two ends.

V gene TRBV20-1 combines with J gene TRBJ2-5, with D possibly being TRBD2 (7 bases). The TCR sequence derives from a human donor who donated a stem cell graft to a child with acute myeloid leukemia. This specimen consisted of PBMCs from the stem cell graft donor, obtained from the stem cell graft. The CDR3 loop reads CSARGGGRQETQYF. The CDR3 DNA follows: TGCAGTGCTAGAGGGGGGGGCCGACAAGAGACCCAGTACTTC.